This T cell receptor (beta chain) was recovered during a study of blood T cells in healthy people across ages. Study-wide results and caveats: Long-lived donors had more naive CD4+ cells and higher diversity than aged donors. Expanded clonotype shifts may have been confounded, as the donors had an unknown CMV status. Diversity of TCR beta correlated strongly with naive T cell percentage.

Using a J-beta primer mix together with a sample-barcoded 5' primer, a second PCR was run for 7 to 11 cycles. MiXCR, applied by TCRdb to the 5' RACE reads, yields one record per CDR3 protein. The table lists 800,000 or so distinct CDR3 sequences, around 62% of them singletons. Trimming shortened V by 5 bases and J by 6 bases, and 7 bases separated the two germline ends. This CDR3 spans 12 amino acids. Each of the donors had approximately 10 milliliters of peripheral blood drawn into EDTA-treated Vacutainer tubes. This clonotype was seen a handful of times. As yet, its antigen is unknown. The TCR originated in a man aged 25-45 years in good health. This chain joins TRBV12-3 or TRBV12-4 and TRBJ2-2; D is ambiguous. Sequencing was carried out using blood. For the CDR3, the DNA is TGTGCCAGCAGTCCCAGAGCCGGGGAGCTGTTTTTT. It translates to CASSPRAGELFF.